These T cell receptor beta chains were read from a single sample in a study of PD-L1 blockade in urothelial cancer. Data came from immunoSEQ multiplex PCR; TCRdb stores just in-frame clones and leaves some out. The data contain approximately 83,000 clones, roughly 80% of them seen just once; the ten biggest clones take up under 8.5%. Sample: PBMCs, taken around atezolizumab (anti-PD-L1) treatment. The source is a man aged 65 to 79 with urothelial cancer. CDR3s include the opening cysteine and the closing phenylalanine or tryptophan. A D gene is named only where the DNA matches it firmly. Size tells how often a clone was seen (once, few, many) or the class of an expanded clone, and some rows leave it out.

D gene: TRBD2
clone size: -
V gene: TRBV9
J gene: TRBJ2-7
CDR3 DNA: TGTGCCAGCAGCGTAGGGTCGGGAGGAGTCTACGAGCAGTACTTC
CDR3 protein: CASSVGSGGVYEQYF

D gene: TRBD1
clone size: once
V gene: TRBV7-2
J gene: TRBJ2-1
CDR3 DNA: TGTGCCAGCAGCCCTCCGGTCGGGACAGGGTTAGAAAATGAGCAGTTCTTC
CDR3 protein: CASSPPVGTGLENEQFF

D gene: -
clone size: -
V gene: TRBV6-5
J gene: TRBJ2-7
CDR3 DNA: TGTGCCAGCAGCCCAGGAGGTAGCGTGTACGAGCAGTACTTC
CDR3 protein: CASSPGGSVYEQYF

D gene: -
clone size: -
V gene: TRBV6-5
J gene: TRBJ1-6
CDR3 DNA: TGTGCCAGCAGTTACGGGGTAGGGAGGGGGAATTCACCCCTCCACTTT
CDR3 protein: CASSYGVGRGNSPLHF

D gene: TRBD2
clone size: once
V gene: TRBV9
J gene: TRBJ2-3
CDR3 DNA: TGTGCCAGCAGCACGGGGACTAGCGGGAAGAAACCCTTCCGCACAGATACGCAGTATTTT
CDR3 protein: CASSTGTSGKKPFRTDTQYF

D gene: TRBD1
clone size: -
V gene: TRBV19
J gene: TRBJ2-7
CDR3 DNA: TGTGCCAGTTCCGTAACAGGGGTCAGCTCCTACGAGCAGTACTTC
CDR3 protein: CASSVTGVSSYEQYF

D gene: TRBD1
clone size: -
V gene: TRBV19
J gene: TRBJ2-2
CDR3 DNA: TGTGCCAGTAGTACGGGACAGGGGGGGCCCGGGGAGCTGTTTTTT
CDR3 protein: CASSTGQGGPGELFF

D gene: TRBD1
clone size: -
V gene: TRBV18
J gene: TRBJ2-2
CDR3 DNA: TGTGCCAGCTCACGTCAGGGGGCGAACACCGGGGAGCTGTTTTTT
CDR3 protein: CASSRQGANTGELFF

D gene: TRBD2
clone size: -
V gene: TRBV11-2
J gene: TRBJ2-7
CDR3 DNA: TGTGCCAGCAGCTCAATAGCGGGGGGCTCCTACGAGCAGTACTTC
CDR3 protein: CASSSIAGGSYEQYF

D gene: -
clone size: -
V gene: TRBV7-2
J gene: TRBJ2-7
CDR3 DNA: TGTGCCAGCAGCTTAAGTCAGGGTAGGGAGCAGTACTTC
CDR3 protein: CASSLSQGREQYF

D gene: TRBD2
clone size: -
V gene: TRBV11-3
J gene: TRBJ2-7
CDR3 DNA: TGTGCCAGCAGCCTAGTGGCGGGGGGCCTCGAGCAGTACTTC
CDR3 protein: CASSLVAGGLEQYF

D gene: -
clone size: -
V gene: TRBV7-8
J gene: TRBJ2-3
CDR3 DNA: TGTGCCAGCAGCTTCTGGGGGGGGCGCACAGATACGCAGTATTTT
CDR3 protein: CASSFWGGRTDTQYF

D gene: -
clone size: -
V gene: TRBV6-6
J gene: TRBJ1-2
CDR3 DNA: TGTGCCAGCAGTTACGGGGAGGGGGGTGGCTACACCTTC
CDR3 protein: CASSYGEGGGYTF

D gene: -
clone size: -
V gene: TRBV15
J gene: TRBJ1-2
CDR3 DNA: TGTGCCACCAGCAAAGGAGGGCAGGGTGGCTATGGCTACACCTTC
CDR3 protein: CATSKGGQGGYGYTF

D gene: -
clone size: -
V gene: TRBV7-2
J gene: TRBJ1-4
CDR3 DNA: TGTGCCAGCAGTGCCACAGTTGCAACTAATGAAAAACTGTTTTTT
CDR3 protein: CASSATVATNEKLFF

D gene: -
clone size: -
V gene: TRBV6-1
J gene: TRBJ2-2
CDR3 DNA: TGTGCCAGCAGTGTACTAGCTACCGACACCGGGGAGCTGTTTTTT
CDR3 protein: CASSVLATDTGELFF

D gene: -
clone size: -
V gene: TRBV5-6
J gene: TRBJ1-5
CDR3 DNA: TGTGCCAGCAGCTTGATGCAGAGCAATCAGCCCCAGCATTTT
CDR3 protein: CASSLMQSNQPQHF

D gene: -
clone size: -
V gene: TRBV9
J gene: TRBJ2-3
CDR3 DNA: TGTGCCAGCAGCGTAATGGGACACACAGATACGCAGTATTTT
CDR3 protein: CASSVMGHTDTQYF

D gene: TRBD2
clone size: few
V gene: TRBV29-1
J gene: TRBJ2-3
CDR3 DNA: TGCAGCGTTGTGCGGGAGGGCAGGCTAGGCACAGATACGCAGTATTTT
CDR3 protein: CSVVREGRLGTDTQYF

D gene: TRBD2
clone size: -
V gene: TRBV11-2
J gene: TRBJ2-5
CDR3 DNA: TGTGCCAGCAGCTCCCAAGCGGGGGAAGAGACCCAGTACTTC
CDR3 protein: CASSSQAGEETQYF

D gene: TRBD2
clone size: -
V gene: TRBV7-2
J gene: TRBJ2-5
CDR3 DNA: TGTGCCAGCAGCTTAAGCCTAGCGGGGGGGCGGGAGACCCAGTACTTC
CDR3 protein: CASSLSLAGGRETQYF

D gene: TRBD2
clone size: -
V gene: TRBV7-8
J gene: TRBJ2-7
CDR3 DNA: TGTGCCAGCAGCTTAACTAGCGGTAACCACGAGCAGTACTTC
CDR3 protein: CASSLTSGNHEQYF

D gene: -
clone size: once
V gene: TRBV7-2
J gene: TRBJ1-1
CDR3 DNA: TGTGCCAGCAGCTTTTTGCGTGAAGCTTTCTTT
CDR3 protein: CASSFLREAFF

D gene: TRBD2
clone size: -
V gene: TRBV7-9
J gene: TRBJ2-1
CDR3 DNA: TGTGCCAGCACGGGACTAGCGGGATTACACAATGAGCAGTTCTTC
CDR3 protein: CASTGLAGLHNEQFF

D gene: -
clone size: -
V gene: TRBV27
J gene: TRBJ2-1
CDR3 DNA: TGTGCCAGCAGTTTACTTGGCGGGGAAGCAGGTAATGAGCAGTTCTTC
CDR3 protein: CASSLLGGEAGNEQFF

D gene: TRBD2
clone size: -
V gene: TRBV4-2
J gene: TRBJ2-7
CDR3 DNA: TGTGCCAGCAGCCGAGAACAAGGGACTAGCTACAGCTACGAGCAGTACTTC
CDR3 protein: CASSREQGTSYSYEQYF

D gene: -
clone size: few
V gene: TRBV7-9
J gene: TRBJ2-7
CDR3 DNA: TGTGCCAGCAGCAGGAGCTCCTACGAGCAGTACTTC
CDR3 protein: CASSRSSYEQYF

D gene: -
clone size: -
V gene: TRBV29-1
J gene: TRBJ2-7
CDR3 DNA: TGCAGCGTTGAAGACCAAGGAGCCGAGCAGTACTTC
CDR3 protein: CSVEDQGAEQYF

D gene: -
clone size: -
V gene: TRBV29-1
J gene: TRBJ1-2
CDR3 DNA: TGCAGCGTTGAAACGTTGACAGGTGGCGGTGGCTACACCTTC
CDR3 protein: CSVETLTGGGGYTF

D gene: TRBD1
clone size: -
V gene: TRBV2
J gene: TRBJ2-7
CDR3 DNA: TGTGCCAGCATGTGGGACAGTGACTCCTACGAGCAGTACTTC
CDR3 protein: CASMWDSDSYEQYF

D gene: -
clone size: -
V gene: TRBV6-1
J gene: TRBJ1-3
CDR3 DNA: TGTGCCAGCAGTGAACTAACGAGAAACACCATATATTTT
CDR3 protein: CASSELTRNTIYF

D gene: -
clone size: many
V gene: TRBV15
J gene: TRBJ2-7
CDR3 DNA: TGTGCCACCAGCAGAGATCGAGACTGGGTCTACGAGCAGTACTTC
CDR3 protein: CATSRDRDWVYEQYF

D gene: TRBD2
clone size: -
V gene: TRBV10-3
J gene: TRBJ2-7
CDR3 DNA: TGTGCCATCAGTGAGTCGCCTAGCGGGAGTGGTCGGGAGCAGTACTTC
CDR3 protein: CAISESPSGSGREQYF

D gene: TRBD1
clone size: few
V gene: TRBV4-1
J gene: TRBJ1-6
CDR3 DNA: TGCGCCAGCAGCCAAGAGACAGGGTATTCACCCCTCCACTTT
CDR3 protein: CASSQETGYSPLHF

D gene: -
clone size: -
V gene: TRBV6-5
J gene: TRBJ2-2
CDR3 DNA: TGTGCCAGCAGCCCCCGGGGAAACACCGGGGAGCTGTTTTTT
CDR3 protein: CASSPRGNTGELFF

D gene: -
clone size: -
V gene: TRBV2
J gene: TRBJ2-5
CDR3 DNA: TGTGCCAGCAGTCCAGACTTAGACGAGACCCAGTACTTC
CDR3 protein: CASSPDLDETQYF

D gene: TRBD1
clone size: -
V gene: TRBV19
J gene: TRBJ2-7
CDR3 DNA: TGTGCCAGTAGTATTTCGGCAGGGGGCTTCTACGAGCAGTACTTC
CDR3 protein: CASSISAGGFYEQYF

D gene: -
clone size: -
V gene: TRBV2
J gene: TRBJ1-5
CDR3 DNA: TGTGCCAGCAGCGAAACAGGTCAGCCCCAGCATTTT
CDR3 protein: CASSETGQPQHF

D gene: -
clone size: -
V gene: TRBV5-1
J gene: TRBJ1-4
CDR3 DNA: TGCGCCAGCAGAACCGGGGGGGTTCCTAATGAAAAACTGTTTTTT
CDR3 protein: CASRTGGVPNEKLFF

D gene: -
clone size: -
V gene: TRBV5-6
J gene: TRBJ2-2
CDR3 DNA: TGTGCCAGCAGCTTGGCAGACACCGGGGAGCTGTTTTTT
CDR3 protein: CASSLADTGELFF